Shown below are 9 T cell receptor beta chains from a single sample sequenced in a study of OX40 agonist ivuxolimab in advanced cancers. The assay was immunoSEQ multiplex PCR, and TCRdb's table has in-frame clones only and misses some. The table has 80,000 to 100,000 clones, around 90% seen once. The input for sequencing was CD4+ or CD8+ T cells sorted from blood, taken in a trial of the OX40 agonist ivuxolimab. The receptor set was obtained from an adult with an advanced solid tumor such as melanoma, head and neck, liver or kidney cancer.

The V and J genes are TRBV12-5 and TRBJ2-5; TRBD2 agrees at 9 bases. The CDR3 has 19 amino acids. Germline V gene lookup returns CDR1 LGHNT and CDR2 FRNRAP. After removal of 3 bases from V and 5 bases from J, the junction contained 19 bases not matched to a gene. The chain's CDR3 is CASGLPTRGLALSAETQYF. The CDR3 nucleotides are TGTGCTAGTGGTTTACCTACACGCGGACTAGCGCTAAGTGCGGAGACCCAGTACTTC.

The chain's CDR3 is CASSSYTLYRGPSPQHF. The CDR3 DNA is TGTGCCAGCAGCTCTTATACTCTCTACAGGGGGCCCTCTCCCCAGCATTTT. This chain connects TRBV7-9 to TRBJ1-5; 9 bases are shared with TRBD1. The length of the CDR3 is 17 residues. Germline CDR1 is SEHNR and CDR2 is FQNEAQ (reference sequence). V was clipped by 4 bases and J by 10 bases; unmatched bases: 17.

This clone appeared a single time. The chain carries TRBV5-6 and TRBJ2-1; TRBD2 is a possible D gene (6 bases). V lost 0 bases to trimming and J lost 7 bases, with 17 bases between them. The germline CDR1 and CDR2 sequences are SGHDT and YYEEEE. This CDR3 contains 16 residues. In DNA form, the CDR3 reads TGTGCCAGCAGCTTGGTGCCGGGATTGGGGGGTAATGAGCAGTTCTTC. Translation gives CASSLVPGLGGNEQFF.

The gene calls are TRBV5-1 and TRBJ1-4; D is ambiguous. V was shortened by 0 bases and J by 3 bases, with 6 bases between the two germline ends. The CDR3 consists of 14 residues. CDR1 SGHRS and CDR2 YFSETQ come from the germline V gene. The CDR3 here is CASSLGDSNEKLFF. The CDR3 DNA reads as TGCGCCAGCAGCTTGGGTGATTCTAATGAAAAACTGTTTTTT.

The rearrangement joins TRBV28 to TRBJ1-6; 9 bases map to TRBD1. This CDR3 region has 15 residues. Germline V gene sequence: CDR1 MDHEN, CDR2 SYDVKM. Trimming at V came to 5 bases and at J to 7 bases, leaving 6 bases not matched to a gene. The CDR3 reads CASSAPGQGNSPLHF. CDR3 DNA sequence: TGTGCCAGCAGTGCACCGGGACAGGGAAATTCACCCCTCCACTTT.

The chain links TRBV5-6 to TRBJ1-2; 8 positions match TRBD1. The CDR3 sequence is 15 residues long. Germline assignment: CDR1 SGHDT and CDR2 YYEEEE. V was clipped by 4 bases and J by 7 bases; unmatched bases: 12. CDR3 amino acids: CASSPMQGAAGGYTF. Written as DNA, the CDR3 is TGTGCCAGCAGCCCAATGCAGGGGGCGGCAGGTGGCTACACCTTC.

The rearrangement joins TRBV7-9 to TRBJ1-1; no clear D. The CDR3 consists of 14 residues. Germline lookup yields CDR1 SEHNR and CDR2 FQNEAQ (reference sequence). Trimming pared 3 bases from V and 1 base from J, leaving 9 bases between. The CDR3 loop is CASSFFAENTEAFF. The CDR3 DNA reads TGTGCCAGCAGCTTCTTCGCAGAGAACACTGAAGCTTTCTTT.

V is TRBV18 and J is TRBJ2-5, with 7 bases lining up with TRBD2. J was trimmed by 5 bases and V by 3 bases; bases with no gene match: 9. The V gene's germline CDR1 is KGHSH and CDR2 LQKENI. The CDR3 sequence is 15 residues long. The CDR3 here is CASSPATGGRETQYF. The CDR3 DNA is TGTGCCAGCTCACCCGCTACGGGAGGTCGGGAGACCCAGTACTTC.

The gene calls are TRBV11-3 and TRBJ2-2, with a weak D call TRBD1 (6 bases). Germline lookup yields CDR1 SGHNT and CDR2 YENEEA. V gave up 3 bases and J gave up 5 bases, with 16 bases separating them. The length of the CDR3 is 16 residues. CDR3 in DNA: TGTGCCAGCAGCTTGCGGACAGCCTTCGGAACCGGGGAGCTGTTTTTT. Its protein is CASSLRTAFGTGELFF.